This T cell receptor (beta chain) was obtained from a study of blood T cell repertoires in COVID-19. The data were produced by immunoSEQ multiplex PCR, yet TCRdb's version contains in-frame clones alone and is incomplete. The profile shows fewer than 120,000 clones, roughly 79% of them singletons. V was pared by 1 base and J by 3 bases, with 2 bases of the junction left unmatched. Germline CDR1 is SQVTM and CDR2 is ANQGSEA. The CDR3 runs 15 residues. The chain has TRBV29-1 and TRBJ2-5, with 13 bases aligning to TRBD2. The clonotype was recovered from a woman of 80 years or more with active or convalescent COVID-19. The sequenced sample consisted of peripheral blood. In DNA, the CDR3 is TGCAGCGTTGAAGGGGGGACTAGCGGGAAAGAGACCCAGTACTTC. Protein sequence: CSVEGGTSGKETQYF.